This passage covers 18 T cell receptor beta chains from one sample sequenced in a study of T cells in Graves' hyperthyroidism and ophthalmopathy. Amplified TCR beta CDR3 regions came from RNA transcripts. TCR CDR3 underwent first-round RT-PCR with the HTBI primer set. TCRdb re-analysed the multiplex PCR reads in MiXCR, keeping a single row per CDR3 protein. The table shows approximately 600,000 distinct CDR3 sequences, with approximately 15% occurring only once. Material for sequencing was blood. Every receptor here comes from a woman aged 40 to 50 with Graves' ophthalmopathy.

Concerning this clonotype itself: An end of the junction differs from the germline gene, which may be a read error. The V call is TRBV12-3 or TRBV12-4, the J call TRBJ1-1; no definite D call. The CDR3 contains 13 residues. CDR3 sequence: CATSDPGTTEAFF. In DNA, the CDR3 is TGTGCCACCAGTGATCCGGGTACGACTGAAGCTTTCTTT.

This clonotype was recorded a few times. One junction end does not reproduce the germline sequence, and a read error may be involved. This sequence joins TRBV7-7 and TRBJ2-5; D is possibly TRBD1 (6 bases). The CDR3 spans 12 residues. Germline lookup yields CDR1 SSHAT and CDR2 FNYEAQ (reference sequence). CDR3 region: CASSTGMGTQYF. CDR3 sequence (DNA): TGTGCTAGCAGCACAGGGATGGGGACCCAGTACTTC.

For this clonotype: Since a much larger clone is just one base distant, this may be a read error. The V and J genes are TRBV20-1 and TRBJ2-7; 10 nucleotides agree with TRBD1. The germline V gene encodes CDR1 DFQATT and CDR2 SNEGSKA (reference sequence). The CDR3 spans 14 residues. Losses at the gene ends were 1 base for V and 0 bases for J; bases not matched to a gene: 0. The CDR3 coding sequence is TGCAGTGCTAGAGGGGACAGGGGCTCCTACGAGCAGTACTTC. This translates into CSARGDRGSYEQYF.

This clonotype has just a few counts. J is TRBJ2-5 and V is TRBV2, with D unresolved. This CDR3 is built from 14 residues. Per the germline V gene, CDR1 is SNHLY and CDR2 is FYNNEI. V was pared by 2 bases and J by 0 bases, with 7 bases between. The CDR3 region has the DNA TGTGCCAGCAGTGAAAGTCAGAACCAAGAGACCCAGTACTTC. As protein: CASSESQNQETQYF.

There are a few counts of this clonotype. The V call is TRBV20-1, the J call TRBJ2-7, with TRBD2 matching over 12 bases. The J segment lost 2 bases and the V segment lost 5 bases, leaving 4 bases of the junction unmatched. Germline V gives CDR1 DFQATT, CDR2 SNEGSKA (reference sequence). This CDR3 is 14 amino acids long. CDR3 sequence: CSAEPSGRAYEQYF. The CDR3 DNA follows: TGCAGTGCTGAACCTAGCGGGAGGGCCTACGAGCAGTACTTC.

This clonotype came up many times. This chain joins TRBV6-1 and TRBJ2-7; 7 nucleotides match TRBD1. Germline assignment: CDR1 MNHNS and CDR2 SASEGT. Trimming at V came to 4 bases and at J to 1 base, leaving 4 bases not matched to a gene. This CDR3 has 14 residues. The CDR3 nucleotides are TGTGCCAGCAGTGCACAGACAGGGTCCTACGAGCAGTACTTC. It specifies CASSAQTGSYEQYF.

This clonotype was counted many times. V gene TRBV20-1 combines with J gene TRBJ2-7; 12 bases align to TRBD1. CDR3 length: 15 amino acids. With V trimmed by 6 bases and J by 3 bases, 9 bases remained unmatched. The germline V gene encodes CDR1 DFQATT and CDR2 SNEGSKA (reference sequence). CDR3 in DNA: TGCAGTGCAACCGGGACAGGGGGCGCAGTCTACGAGCAGTACTTC. Its protein is CSATGTGGAVYEQYF.

V is TRBV2 and J is TRBJ2-5, with a tentative D call TRBD1 (6 bases). V gave up 8 bases and J gave up 9 bases, with 7 bases separating them. The CDR3 runs 9 residues. The germline V gene encodes CDR1 SNHLY and CDR2 FYNNEI. CDR3 DNA: TGTGCCAGCGGGGGCCCCCAGTACTTC. Translated, it gives CASGGPQYF.

This clonotype was seen repeatedly, ten times or more. The gene calls are TRBV6-4 and TRBJ2-5; 14 nucleotides align to TRBD2. The CDR3 runs 19 residues. Germline trimming cut 5 bases from V and 0 bases from J; bases unmatched to any gene: 11. CDR1 and CDR2 from the germline V gene are MRHNA and SNTAGT. The CDR3 region has the DNA TGTGCCAGCAGTACCCCTGGGACTAGCGGGAGTGGGTACCAAGAGACCCAGTACTTC. This codes for CASSTPGTSGSGYQETQYF.

This clonotype has ten or more counts. The chain couples TRBV30 to TRBJ1-1; TRBD1 aligns across 7 bases. Trimming at V came to 1 base and at J to 7 bases, leaving 6 bases not matched to a gene. Germline V lookup: CDR1 GTSNPN, CDR2 SVGIG (reference sequence). The CDR3 length is 13 residues. CDR3 loop: CAWSEGGGGEAFF. For the CDR3, the DNA is TGTGCCTGGAGTGAAGGAGGGGGCGGTGAAGCTTTCTTT. The full variable domain, in which reference TRBV30 and TRBJ1-1 provide the parts outside the CDR3, is SQTIHQWPATLVQPVGSPLSLECTVEGTSNPNLYWYRQAAGRGLQLLFYSVGIGQISSEVPQNLSASRPQDRQFILSSKKLLLSDSGFYLCAWSEGGGGEAFFGQGTRLTVV.

This clonotype was seen at least ten times. The rearrangement links TRBV12-3 or TRBV12-4 to TRBJ1-5; 11 bases line up with TRBD1. This CDR3 has 16 amino acids. Germline trimming cut 6 bases from V and 4 bases from J; bases unmatched to any gene: 8. The CDR3 sequence is CASRADRGLRNQPQHF. CDR3 DNA sequence: TGTGCCAGCAGAGCGGACAGGGGGCTTAGGAATCAGCCCCAGCATTTT.

The genes are TRBV28 and TRBJ2-4; the match to TRBD1 covers 10 bases. CDR3 length: 13 residues. Looked up from germline, CDR1 is MDHEN and CDR2 is SYDVKM. This CDR3 is CSDPGTGVNIQYF. CDR3 nucleotide sequence: TGTTCTGACCCCGGGACAGGGGTGAACATTCAGTACTTC.

In this sample, this clonotype turned up a few times. The chain couples TRBV18 to TRBJ2-5; tentative D call: TRBD1 (6 bases). Germline V lookup: CDR1 KGHSH, CDR2 LQKENI. V gave up 4 bases and J gave up 4 bases, with 13 bases separating them. The CDR3 covers 14 residues. The CDR3 DNA follows: TGTGCCAGCTCACTGCAGGGGCGTGTAGAGACCCAGTACTTC. The encoded protein is CASSLQGRVETQYF.

This clonotype has more than one count but fewer than ten. This sequence joins TRBV6-1 and TRBJ1-5; 8 bases fit TRBD1. The CDR3 has 14 residues. Germline V CDR1 and CDR2: MNHNS, SASEGT. V gave up 9 bases and J gave up 5 bases; unmatched junction bases: 9. The CDR3 DNA reads TGTGCCAGTTCAACAGGGGGTATGGATCAGCCCCAGCATTTT. This translates into CASSTGGMDQPQHF.

Ten or more counts support this clonotype. V gene TRBV12-3 or TRBV12-4 combines with J gene TRBJ2-2; 7 positions agree with TRBD2. CDR3 size: 13 residues. V lost 11 bases to trimming and J lost 1 base; unmatched junction nucleotides: 4. CDR3 region: CAGRGENTGELFF. In DNA form, the CDR3 reads TGTGCCGGCCGGGGGGAGAACACCGGGGAGCTGTTTTTT.

In this sample, this clonotype turned up many times. The J gene is TRBJ1-1, the V gene TRBV28; 7 bases fit TRBD1. The V gene end was trimmed by 5 bases and the J gene end by 8 bases; junction bases not matched to a gene: 5. The CDR3 has 12 residues. Germline V gene data show CDR1 as MDHEN and CDR2 as SYDVKM. CDR3 in DNA: TGTGCCAGCAGTCTCAGGGGGAGGGAAGCTTTCTTT. Its translation is CASSLRGREAFF. The full variable domain, its missing parts supplied by reference TRBV28 and TRBJ1-1, is DVKVTQSSRYLVKRTGEKVFLECVQDMDHENMFWYRQDPGLGLRLIYFSYDVKMKEKGDIPEGYSVSREKKERFSLILESASTNQTSMYLCASSLRGREAFFGQGTRLTVV.

This clonotype came up many times. The rearrangement links TRBV28 to TRBJ2-7, with a weak D call TRBD1 (5 bases). Trimming stripped 3 bases from V and 2 bases from J, with 14 bases between. The CDR3 is 15 amino acids. Germline CDR1 is MDHEN and CDR2 is SYDVKM. CDR3 region: CASSFGRQGTYEQYF. CDR3 sequence (DNA): TGTGCCAGCAGTTTTGGTCGCCAGGGCACCTACGAGCAGTACTTC.

This clonotype came up many times. The chain joins TRBV6-2 or TRBV6-3 to TRBJ2-6; maybe TRBD1 (5 bases). The CDR3 has 15 amino acids. V was clipped by 7 bases and J by 0 bases, with 10 bases between them. Germline V gives CDR1 MNHEY, CDR2 SVGEGT. The CDR3 protein is CASKLQDSGANVLTF. The CDR3 nucleotides are TGTGCCAGCAAGCTACAGGACTCTGGGGCCAACGTCCTGACTTTC.